The clone carrying this TCR beta chain was seen a single time. The antigen is not known. With 0 bases removed from V and 2 bases from J, the gap between germline ends came to 5 bases. The CDR3 loop spans 14 amino acids. Germline V gene data show CDR1 as MNHEY and CDR2 as SVGAGI. The source of the sample is a study of PD-1 blockade in mismatch repair-deficient tumors. About the research overall: Enrolled about 2012-2016, patients had progressing, pretreated mismatch repair-deficient cancers of 12 to 13 types. Overall study results and limits: Tumor-resident clones, often absent from pretreatment blood, expanded after pembrolizumab and then contracted.

Assay used: immunoSEQ multiplex PCR; TCRdb lists only in-frame clones, some missing. Of about 38,000 clones in the sample, about four fifths were seen once. All patients were mismatch repair deficient, assessed by either PCR or immunohistochemistry. A few pembrolizumab responders had their TCRs sequenced. The genes are TRBV6-5 and TRBJ2-1; D is unclear. Sequences were derived from peripheral blood, sampled 4 weeks after starting pembrolizumab. The source is an adult with mismatch repair-deficient cancer. CDR3 DNA sequence: TGTGCCAGCAGTTACTCCAGAACCTACAATGAGCAGTTCTTC. Translation: CASSYSRTYNEQFF.